These 17 T cell receptor beta chains share one sample of origin, sequenced in a study of early T cells in non-severe SARS-CoV-2 infection. TCRdb re-called the 5' RACE reads through MiXCR, storing one row per CDR3 protein. The sample has 75,000 to 90,000 distinct CDR3 sequences, roughly 13% seen once; the top ten hold less than 1.5%. Sequenced: whole blood. Every receptor here comes from an adult who was a healthcare worker with PCR-confirmed SARS-CoV-2 infection or an uninfected control (not recorded which).

This clonotype was picked up one time. This chain uses TRBV3-1 with TRBJ2-7, with 8 bases matching TRBD2. The CDR3 has 15 amino acids. Per germline, CDR1 LGHDT and CDR2 YNNKEL (reference sequence). V was pared by 1 base and J by 0 bases, with 2 bases of the junction left unmatched. CDR3 protein: CASSQGLANSYEQYF. DNA of the CDR3: TGTGCCAGCAGCCAAGGACTAGCGAACTCCTACGAGCAGTACTTC.

This clonotype has more than one count but fewer than ten. This chain joins TRBV3-1 and TRBJ2-3; D unresolved. The germline V gene encodes CDR1 LGHDT and CDR2 YNNKEL (reference sequence). Trimming shortened V by 3 bases and J by 0 bases, and 7 bases separated the two germline ends. The CDR3 is 14 residues long. CDR3 in amino acids: CASSHPGSTDTQYF. The DNA of the CDR3 is TGTGCCAGCAGCCACCCCGGGAGCACAGATACGCAGTATTTT.

This chain uses TRBV7-9 with TRBJ2-3; D is undetermined. The CDR3 contains 13 residues. The ends were cut back, 4 bases at V and 4 bases at J, with 9 bases in the middle. Germline V gene data show CDR1 as SEHNR and CDR2 as FQNEAQ (reference sequence). The CDR3 DNA reads as TGTGCCAGCAGCTCATCGTGGGCAGATACGCAGTATTTT. It translates to CASSSSWADTQYF.

This rearrangement joins TRBV5-6 to TRBJ1-2; the D gene is possibly TRBD1 (5 bases). CDR3 length equals 14 residues. Germline V lookup: CDR1 SGHDT, CDR2 YYEEEE. The germline V and J ends were trimmed by 4 bases and 4 bases, with 14 bases remaining between them. Written as DNA, the CDR3 is TGTGCCAGCAGCCCAAAACAGGTTTTCTATGGCTACACCTTC. Translated, it gives CASSPKQVFYGYTF.

The chain couples TRBV7-9 to TRBJ2-1, with D possibly matching TRBD1 (6 bases). V was pared by 7 bases and J by 8 bases, with 24 bases between. Germline V gene data show CDR1 as SEHNR and CDR2 as FQNEAQ (reference sequence). The CDR3 consists of 16 residues. The CDR3 region has the DNA TGTGCCAGCACCCCCGACGGCCAGGGGATTAGCTATGAGCAGTTCTTC. As protein: CASTPDGQGISYEQFF.

This clonotype was seen only a few times. The rearrangement links TRBV27 to TRBJ1-3; D possibly corresponds to TRBD1 (5 bases). This CDR3 region has 13 residues. The V end was cut by 7 bases, the J end by 0 bases, with 7 bases between. Per the germline V gene, CDR1 is MNHEY and CDR2 is SMNVEV (reference sequence). For the CDR3, the DNA is TGTGCCAGCATCGACAGCTCTGGAAACACCATATATTTT. This codes for CASIDSSGNTIYF.

The V call is TRBV11-2, the J call TRBJ2-2, with D uncertain. Germline CDR1 SGHAT, CDR2 FQNNGV. The CDR3 is made up of 12 amino acids. Trimming removed 7 bases from V and 4 bases from J, with 7 bases in between. The CDR3 DNA reads as TGTGCCAGCACCCAGGTCACCGGGGAGCTGTTTTTT. This codes for CASTQVTGELFF.

This clonotype was observed at least ten times. The chain is built from TRBV24-1 and TRBJ2-5; D unresolved. Germline assignment: CDR1 KGHDR and CDR2 SFDVKD. This CDR3 is 12 amino acids long. V lost 7 bases and J 6 bases, leaving 11 bases between the germline ends. The CDR3 region is CATSDSRQTQYF. In DNA form, the CDR3 reads TGTGCCACCAGCGACTCGCGACAGACCCAGTACTTC.

This sequence joins TRBV29-1 and TRBJ2-1; the D is unclear. V was shortened by 4 bases and J by 7 bases, with 8 bases between the two germline ends. Germline assignment: CDR1 SQVTM and CDR2 ANQGSEA. CDR3 length equals 11 residues. The CDR3, as DNA: TGCAGCGTTGGAAGTTGGAATGAGCAGTTCTTC. As protein: CSVGSWNEQFF.

This clonotype has more than one count but fewer than ten. This rearrangement joins TRBV12-3 or TRBV12-4 to TRBJ2-3; TRBD2 aligns across 11 bases. The CDR3 sequence is 16 residues long. V lost 5 bases, J lost 6 bases, and 10 bases stayed unmatched. The CDR3 protein is CASSMTGTSGRDTQYF. CDR3 nucleotide sequence: TGTGCCAGCAGTATGACCGGGACTAGCGGCCGGGATACGCAGTATTTT.

In its sample, this clonotype was seen once. The V gene is TRBV12-3 or TRBV12-4, the J gene TRBJ2-3, with TRBD2 as a possible D gene (6 bases). The V and J ends lost 5 bases and 2 bases respectively, with 17 bases between them. This CDR3 is built from 16 residues. CDR3 sequence: CASSILLAGLTDTQYF. The CDR3, as DNA: TGTGCCAGCAGTATACTACTCGCGGGACTCACAGATACGCAGTATTTT.

This clonotype was recorded many times. The chain combines TRBV7-2 with TRBJ2-5; D is possibly TRBD2 (6 bases). Trimming pared 5 bases from V and 0 bases from J, leaving 13 bases between. CDR1 SGHTA and CDR2 FQGNSA come from the germline V gene. This CDR3 has 15 residues. CDR3 sequence reads: CASSRQRDYQETQYF. Written as DNA, the CDR3 is TGTGCCAGCAGCCGACAAAGGGACTACCAAGAGACCCAGTACTTC. Drawing the rest from reference TRBV7-2 and TRBJ2-5, the complete variable domain is GAGVSQSPSNKVTEKGKDVELRCDPISGHTALYWYRQSLGQGLEFLIYFQGNSAPDKSGLPSDRFSAERTGGSVSTLTIQRTQQEDSAVYLCASSRQRDYQETQYFGPGTRLLVL.

There are many counts of this clonotype. The chain employs TRBV9 and TRBJ2-7, with D perhaps given as TRBD1 or TRBD2 (5 bases each). Germline CDR1 is SGDLS and CDR2 is YYNGEE. V shed 8 bases and J shed 3 bases, with 15 bases lying between them. The CDR3 sequence is 13 residues long. In DNA form, the CDR3 reads TGTGCCAGTTCCCCGGGACCCGACTACGAGCAGTACTTC. It yields the protein CASSPGPDYEQYF.

This clonotype has just one count. The chain recombines TRBV5-5 with TRBJ2-3; D remains unclear. Germline CDR1 reads SGHKS; CDR2 reads YYEKEE (reference sequence). This CDR3 has 14 residues. V lost 0 bases to trimming and J lost 0 bases, with 5 bases between them. The CDR3 bases are TGTGCCAGCAGCTTGGTGGGGAGCACAGATACGCAGTATTTT. Translation gives CASSLVGSTDTQYF.

This clonotype showed up many times. The chain joins TRBV7-2 to TRBJ2-7; weak D call: TRBD2 (5 bases). The V and J ends lost 3 bases and 3 bases respectively, with 9 bases between them. This CDR3 region has 13 residues. CDR1 and CDR2 (germline): SGHTA, FQGNSA. CDR3 sequence (DNA): TGTGCCAGCAGCTTCCCGGGGAACTACGAGCAGTACTTC. Its translation is CASSFPGNYEQYF.

J is TRBJ2-3 and V is TRBV28; 9 bases fit TRBD2. V gave up 2 bases and J gave up 5 bases; unmatched junction bases: 5. The CDR3 is 15 residues long. The germline V gene encodes CDR1 MDHEN and CDR2 SYDVKM. Written as DNA, the CDR3 is TGTGCCAGCAGTTTACTAGCGGGAAGGATAGATACGCAGTATTTT. It is translated as CASSLLAGRIDTQYF. The full variable domain, in which reference TRBV28 and TRBJ2-3 provide the parts outside the CDR3, is DVKVTQSSRYLVKRTGEKVFLECVQDMDHENMFWYRQDPGLGLRLIYFSYDVKMKEKGDIPEGYSVSREKKERFSLILESASTNQTSMYLCASSLLAGRIDTQYFGPGTRLTVL.

This chain links TRBV12-3 or TRBV12-4 with TRBJ1-1; D might be TRBD1 (5 bases). The CDR3 consists of 14 residues. V lost 3 bases and J 1 base, leaving 9 bases between the germline ends. In DNA form, the CDR3 reads TGTGCCAGCAGTTTTAGGGGAACGAACACTGAAGCTTTCTTT. Protein sequence: CASSFRGTNTEAFF.